This is a list of T cell receptor beta chains from one sample in a study of PD-1 blockade in classical Hodgkin lymphoma. Assay: immunoSEQ multiplex PCR; the TCRdb copy retains only in-frame clones and omits some. The table has 90,000 to 100,000 clones, 80% to 90% seen once. The input for sequencing was peripheral blood mononuclear cells (PBMCs), taken before the second cycle of nivolumab. The source of these receptors is a human donor with classical Hodgkin lymphoma. The CDR3 runs from the conserved cysteine through the conserved F or W. The D gene is left open where the match is weak. Part of the rows lack a size; the others show once, few, many or a class for expanded clones.

j_call | d_call | clone_size | v_call | cdr3_aa | cdr3_nt
TRBJ2-3 | . | . | TRBV4-1 | CASSPDWIDTQYF | TGCGCCAGCAGTCCGGACTGGATAGATACGCAGTATTTT
TRBJ2-1 | TRBD2 | . | TRBV9 | CASSSGSGSYNEQFF | TGTGCCAGCAGCTCCGGGAGCGGGAGCTACAATGAGCAGTTCTTC
TRBJ2-5 | . | . | TRBV4-1 | CASSQDTVGGRLKETQYF | TGCGCCAGCAGCCAAGACACTGTAGGGGGGCGTCTAAAAGAGACCCAGTACTTC
TRBJ2-2 | . | . | TRBV4-1 | CASSPQRSTGTGELFF | TGCGCCAGCAGCCCTCAACGTTCTACAGGGACCGGGGAGCTGTTTTTT
TRBJ2-2 | . | . | TRBV5-8 | CASRPGHGANTGELFF | TGTGCCAGTCGGCCGGGACACGGCGCGAACACCGGGGAGCTGTTTTTT
TRBJ1-2 | TRBD1 | few | TRBV6-5 | CASSAQGAGYGYTF | TGTGCCAGCAGTGCCCAGGGGGCAGGCTATGGCTACACCTTC
TRBJ2-7 | TRBD1 | . | TRBV18 | CASSRGQALGEQYF | TGTGCCAGCTCACGAGGACAGGCCCTCGGAGAGCAGTACTTC
TRBJ2-5 | . | . | TRBV18 | CASSSDQEETQYF | TGTGCCAGCTCATCGGACCAGGAGGAGACCCAGTACTTC
TRBJ1-2 | TRBD1 | . | TRBV13 | CASSPTGTGAPYGYTF | TGTGCCAGCAGCCCTACCGGGACAGGGGCGCCCTATGGCTACACCTTC
TRBJ1-6 | . | few | TRBV4-1 | CASSHLLDNSPLHF | TGCGCCAGCAGCCATCTGCTGGATAATTCACCCCTCCACTTT
TRBJ1-1 | TRBD1 | . | TRBV6-1 | CASSEAGYSGTGGLGTEAFF | TGTGCCAGCAGTGAAGCAGGGTATTCCGGGACAGGGGGCTTAGGCACTGAAGCTTTCTTT
TRBJ2-3 | TRBD2 | . | TRBV6-6 | CASSGLAGTDTQYF | TGTGCCAGCAGCGGACTAGCGGGAACAGATACGCAGTATTTT
TRBJ2-1 | TRBD1 | once | TRBV28 | CASSLGQGEQFF | TGTGCCAGCAGCCTTGGACAGGGTGAGCAGTTCTTC
TRBJ2-1 | . | once | TRBV2 | CASSWAGNGEQFF | TGTGCCAGCAGTTGGGCAGGGAACGGAGAGCAGTTCTTC
TRBJ2-4 | TRBD2 | . | TRBV18 | CASSPMTGGLAKNIQYF | TGTGCCAGCTCACCAATGACGGGAGGACTAGCCAAAAACATTCAGTACTTC
TRBJ1-1 | . | . | TRBV5-1 | CASSLEYQNTEAFF | TGCGCCAGCAGCTTGGAATATCAGAACACTGAAGCTTTCTTT
TRBJ2-5 | TRBD2 | . | TRBV4-1 | CASSHPGLAGPGTQYF | TGCGCCAGCAGCCACCCCGGACTAGCCGGACCGGGGACCCAGTACTTC
TRBJ2-1 | TRBD2 | . | TRBV30 | CAWSDGLAGGNEQFF | TGTGCCTGGAGCGACGGACTAGCGGGAGGTAATGAGCAGTTCTTC
TRBJ2-7 | . | . | TRBV6-5 | CASSYLQNYEQYF | TGTGCCAGCAGTTACCTTCAAAACTACGAGCAGTACTTC
TRBJ2-3 | . | . | TRBV27 | CASSLGAGVTDTQYF | TGTGCCAGCAGTTTAGGAGCGGGCGTTACAGATACGCAGTATTTT
TRBJ2-3 | TRBD2 | . | TRBV7-2 | CASSRGSGTYLTDTQYF | TGTGCCAGCAGCAGGGGAAGCGGGACCTACCTCACAGATACGCAGTATTTT
TRBJ1-3 | TRBD1 | once | TRBV30 | CAHSQGVLSGNTIYF | TGTGCCCACTCGCAGGGGGTGCTCTCTGGAAACACCATATATTTT
TRBJ2-7 | . | . | TRBV7-2 | CASSSTVLQGEQYF | TGTGCCAGCAGCTCGACGGTCCTACAGGGTGAGCAGTACTTC
TRBJ2-7 | TRBD1 | once | TRBV6-1 | CASWDRLNSYEQYF | TGTGCCAGCTGGGACAGGCTTAATTCCTACGAGCAGTACTTC
TRBJ1-1 | . | . | TRBV28 | CASSFFGQTRTEAFF | TGTGCCAGCAGTTTCTTCGGACAGACGAGGACTGAAGCTTTCTTT
TRBJ2-3 | TRBD2 | . | TRBV29-1 | CSVGAIAGGRGRNTDTQYF | TGCAGCGTTGGAGCGATAGCGGGAGGGAGGGGTAGGAACACAGATACGCAGTATTTT
TRBJ2-6 | . | . | TRBV2 | CASEQGSGANVLTF | TGTGCCAGTGAACAGGGTTCTGGGGCCAACGTCCTGACTTTC
TRBJ2-1 | TRBD2 | . | TRBV27 | CASSLSQSESSRGNEQFF | TGTGCCAGCAGTTTATCTCAATCAGAGTCGTCGCGGGGGAATGAGCAGTTCTTC
TRBJ2-2 | . | . | TRBV29-1 | CSVEFATGELFF | TGCAGCGTTGAGTTCGCGACTGGGGAGCTGTTTTTT
TRBJ2-1 | . | . | TRBV13 | CASSLVSSVTDEQFF | TGTGCCAGCAGCTTAGTTTCCTCGGTGACGGATGAGCAGTTCTTC
TRBJ1-1 | TRBD1 | . | TRBV29-1 | CSVGQGNTEAFF | TGCAGCGTGGGACAGGGCAACACTGAAGCTTTCTTT